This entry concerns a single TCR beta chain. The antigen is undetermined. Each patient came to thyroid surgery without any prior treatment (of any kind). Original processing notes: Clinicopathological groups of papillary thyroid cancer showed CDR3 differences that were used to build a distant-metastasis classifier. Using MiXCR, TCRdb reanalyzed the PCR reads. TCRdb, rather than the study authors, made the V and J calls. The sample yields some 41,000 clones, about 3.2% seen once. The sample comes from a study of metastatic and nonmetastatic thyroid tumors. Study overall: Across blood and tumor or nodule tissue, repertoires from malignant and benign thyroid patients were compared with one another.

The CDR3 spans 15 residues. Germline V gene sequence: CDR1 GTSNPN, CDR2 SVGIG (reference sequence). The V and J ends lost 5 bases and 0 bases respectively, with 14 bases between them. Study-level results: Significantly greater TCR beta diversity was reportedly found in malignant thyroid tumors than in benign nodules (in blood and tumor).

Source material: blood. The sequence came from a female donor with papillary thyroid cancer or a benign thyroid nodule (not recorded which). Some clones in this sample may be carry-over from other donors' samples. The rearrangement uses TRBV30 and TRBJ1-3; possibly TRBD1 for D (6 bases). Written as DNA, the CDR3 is TGTGCCTGGGGCAGGGGCGCTAGCTCTGGAAACACCATATATTTT. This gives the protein CAWGRGASSGNTIYF.